One sample yielded the 8 T cell receptor beta chains listed below, sequenced in a study of cytomegalovirus exposure and HLA in healthy donors. The PCR was carried out with 60 Vbeta primers and 13 Jbeta primers. The assay was immunoSEQ multiplex PCR, and TCRdb's table has in-frame clones only and misses some. Among roughly 55,000 clones, about 69% were seen once, and the ten largest hold 30% to 35%. The sequencing sample was made of PBMCs. These TCRs come from a man aged 40-49 years in good health and CMV-seropositive.

The genes are TRBV9 and TRBJ1-1; 8 bases align to TRBD1. The CDR3 is made up of 16 amino acids. With 0 bases clipped from V and 1 base from J, the junction kept 5 bases outside the gene matches. Germline V CDR1 and CDR2: SGDLS, YYNGEE. The CDR3 nucleotides are TGTGCCAGCAGCGTAGGTCTGGGGACAGGGAACACTGAAGCTTTCTTT. Translating it yields CASSVGLGTGNTEAFF.

This clone was observed a few times. The chain employs TRBV4-1 and TRBJ2-3; TRBD1 aligns across 8 bases. Per the germline V gene, CDR1 is MGHRA and CDR2 is YSYEKL. V shed 4 bases and J 3 bases; nucleotides not matched to a gene: 6. This CDR3 has 15 amino acids. The CDR3 loop reads CASSPRTGRTDTQYF. The DNA of the CDR3 is TGCGCCAGCAGCCCCAGGACAGGGCGGACAGATACGCAGTATTTT.

In its sample, this clone was seen once. The chain couples TRBV19 to TRBJ1-1; 8 bases are a match to TRBD1. Germline-derived CDR1 and CDR2 are LNHDA and SQIVND (reference sequence). V lost 5 bases to trimming and J lost 5 bases; unmatched junction nucleotides: 7. CDR3 length equals 14 residues. Written as DNA, the CDR3 is TGTGCCAGTAGTCAGGACAGGGTGGGGACTGAAGCTTTCTTT. It yields the protein CASSQDRVGTEAFF.

V and J are TRBV4-2 and TRBJ1-5, with D tentatively TRBD1 (5 bases). The CDR3 has 16 amino acids. CDR1 is LGHNA, CDR2 YNFKEQ, per germline. V was trimmed by 1 base and J by 0 bases, leaving 10 bases between them. As DNA, the CDR3 is TGTGCCAGCAGCCAAGTGAAAACAGGTAGCAATCAGCCCCAGCATTTT. Translation gives CASSQVKTGSNQPQHF.

This chain connects TRBV6-1 to TRBJ1-2, with a weak D call TRBD1 (5 bases). There are 12 residues in the CDR3. From germline, CDR1 is MNHNS and CDR2 SASEGT. Trimming removed 2 bases at V and 4 bases at J, with 5 bases between. The DNA for the CDR3 is TGTGCCAGCAGTGAACAGGGCTATGGCTACACCTTC. Translating it yields CASSEQGYGYTF.

This chain links TRBV23-1 with TRBJ1-1, with 7 nucleotides matching TRBD1. TRBV23-1 is an ORF, and what it does is uncertain. Germline trimming cut 0 bases from V and 10 bases from J; bases unmatched to any gene: 11. The CDR3 loop spans 15 amino acids. The CDR3 protein is CASSQSPRGTYPAFF. The CDR3 region has the DNA TGCGCCAGCAGTCAATCTCCCAGGGGGACTTATCCAGCTTTCTTT.

The V and J genes are TRBV2 and TRBJ2-3; D is unclear. With 7 bases removed from V and 0 bases from J, the gap between germline ends came to 8 bases. The CDR3 consists of 13 residues. Germline lookup yields CDR1 SNHLY and CDR2 FYNNEI. CDR3 in amino acids: CASTLLSTDTQYF. CDR3 DNA: TGTGCCAGCACCTTATTGAGCACAGATACGCAGTATTTT. Using reference TRBV2 and TRBJ2-3 for the parts outside the CDR3, the full variable domain is EPEVTQTPSHQVTQMGQEVILRCVPISNHLYFYWYRQILGQKVEFLVSFYNNEISEKSEIFDDQFSVERPDGSNFTLKIRSTKLEDSAMYFCASTLLSTDTQYFGPGTRLTVL.

The CDR3 here is CASSVSGTRPEAFF. Written as DNA, the CDR3 is TGTGCCAGCAGTGTCTCCGGGACACGGCCTGAAGCTTTCTTT. The V gene is TRBV2, the J gene TRBJ1-1, with D possibly TRBD1 on 6 matching bases. The germline V gene has CDR1 SNHLY and CDR2 FYNNEI. This CDR3 has 14 amino acids. With 4 bases removed from V and 6 bases from J, the gap between germline ends came to 15 bases.